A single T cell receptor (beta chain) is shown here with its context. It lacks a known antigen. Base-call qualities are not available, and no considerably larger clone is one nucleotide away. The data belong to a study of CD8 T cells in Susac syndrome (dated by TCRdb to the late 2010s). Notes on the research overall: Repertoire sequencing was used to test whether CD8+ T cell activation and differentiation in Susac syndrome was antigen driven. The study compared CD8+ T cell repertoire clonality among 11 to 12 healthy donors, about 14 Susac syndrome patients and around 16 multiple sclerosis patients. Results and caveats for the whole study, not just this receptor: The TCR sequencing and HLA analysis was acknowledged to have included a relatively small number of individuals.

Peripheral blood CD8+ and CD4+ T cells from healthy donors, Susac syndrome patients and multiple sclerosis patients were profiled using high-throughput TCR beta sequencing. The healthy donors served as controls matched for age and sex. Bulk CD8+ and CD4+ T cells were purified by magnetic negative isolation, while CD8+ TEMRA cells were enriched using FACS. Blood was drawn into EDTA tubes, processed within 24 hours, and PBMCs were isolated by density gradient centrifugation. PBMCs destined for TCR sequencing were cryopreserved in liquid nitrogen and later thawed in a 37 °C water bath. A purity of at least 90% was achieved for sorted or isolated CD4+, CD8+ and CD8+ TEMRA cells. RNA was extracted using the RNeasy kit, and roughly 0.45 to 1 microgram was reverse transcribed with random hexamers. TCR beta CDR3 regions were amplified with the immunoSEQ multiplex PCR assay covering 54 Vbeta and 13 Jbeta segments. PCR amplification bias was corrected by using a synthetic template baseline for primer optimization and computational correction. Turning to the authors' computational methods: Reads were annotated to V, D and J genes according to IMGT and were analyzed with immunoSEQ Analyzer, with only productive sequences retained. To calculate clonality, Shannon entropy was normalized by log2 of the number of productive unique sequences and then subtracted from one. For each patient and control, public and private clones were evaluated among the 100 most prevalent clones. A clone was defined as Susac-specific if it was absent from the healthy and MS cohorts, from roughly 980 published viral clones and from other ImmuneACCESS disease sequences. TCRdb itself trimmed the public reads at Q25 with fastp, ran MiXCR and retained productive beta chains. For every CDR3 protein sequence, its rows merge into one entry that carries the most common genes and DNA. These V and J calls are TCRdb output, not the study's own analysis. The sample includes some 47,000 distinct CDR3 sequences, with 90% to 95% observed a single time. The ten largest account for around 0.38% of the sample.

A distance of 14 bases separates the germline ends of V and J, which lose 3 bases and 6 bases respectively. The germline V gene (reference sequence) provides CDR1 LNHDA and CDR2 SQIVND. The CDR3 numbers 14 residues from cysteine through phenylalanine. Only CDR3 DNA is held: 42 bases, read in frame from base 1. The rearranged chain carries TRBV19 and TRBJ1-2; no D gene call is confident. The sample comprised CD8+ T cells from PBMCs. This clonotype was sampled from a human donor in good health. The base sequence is TGTGCCAGTAGTATCCCCCGGACGGTAGATGGCTACACCTTC. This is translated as CASSIPRTVDGYTF.